These 25 T cell receptor beta chains came from one sample sequenced in a study of cytotoxic CD8 clonotypes in ibrutinib-treated CLL. TCRdb's table, derived via immunoSEQ multiplex PCR, lists solely in-frame clones and lacks some. The sample lists nearly 300,000 clones, approximately 79% occurring once. Sample: PBMCs, taken at disease progression, from a patient treated with ibrutinib. Receptors originate from a human donor with chronic lymphocytic leukemia.

The sample holds many counts of this clone. This specimen includes other DNA sequences encoding the same CDR3. V and J are TRBV2 and TRBJ1-5; D is possibly TRBD1 (6 bases). From germline, CDR1 is SNHLY and CDR2 FYNNEI. Between the trimmed V and J ends, which lost 4 bases and 2 bases, there was a span of 18 bases. This CDR3 has 17 amino acids. CDR3 coding DNA: TGTGCCAGCAGTGGGGGGGGTCCGGGACACCGCAATCAGCCCCAGCATTTT. The encoded protein is CASSGGGPGHRNQPQHF.

The V and J genes are TRBV7-6 and TRBJ1-1; a possible D gene is TRBD1 (5 bases). V lost 8 bases and J lost 0, with 13 bases in between. The CDR3 extends over 14 amino acids. Germline V gene sequence: CDR1 SGHVS, CDR2 FNYEAQ. The CDR3, as DNA: TGTGCCAGCGCTACGGGGCAGCTGAACACTGAAGCTTTCTTT. This translates into CASATGQLNTEAFF.

The V gene is TRBV9, the J gene TRBJ1-2; D perhaps matches TRBD1 (5 bases). CDR3 length: 13 amino acids. Germline CDR1 and CDR2: SGDLS and YYNGEE. Trimming pared 4 bases from V and 2 bases from J, leaving 9 bases between. CDR3 sequence: CASSSRDNYGYTF. In nucleotides, the CDR3 is TGTGCCAGCAGCTCTCGGGACAACTATGGCTACACCTTC. Drawing the rest from reference TRBV9 and TRBJ1-2, the complete variable domain is DSGVTQTPKHLITATGQRVTLRCSPRSGDLSVYWYQQSLDQGLQFLIQYYNGEERAKGNILERFSAQQFPDLHSELNLSSLELGDSALYFCASSSRDNYGYTFGSGTRLTVV.

This chain joins TRBV27 and TRBJ1-5; TRBD1 agrees at 7 bases. V lost 2 bases to trimming and J lost 7 bases; unmatched junction nucleotides: 8. This CDR3 has 15 residues. In germline, CDR1 is MNHEY, CDR2 SMNVEV (reference sequence). The CDR3 reads CASSLSGQAKQPQHF. The CDR3 bases are TGTGCCAGCAGTTTAAGTGGACAGGCTAAACAGCCCCAGCATTTT.

J is TRBJ2-7 and V is TRBV7-9; D is perhaps TRBD1 (6 bases). The germline gives CDR1 SEHNR, CDR2 FQNEAQ (reference sequence). This CDR3 contains 14 residues. Trimming pared 5 bases from V and 3 bases from J, leaving 14 bases between. The DNA for the CDR3 is TGTGCCAGCAGCCGTTACGACAGGATCTACGAGCAGTACTTC. Translation: CASSRYDRIYEQYF.

As to this clone: Other DNA sequences from this sample encode an identical CDR3 as well. The rearrangement joins TRBV19 to TRBJ1-1; D may be TRBD1 (6 bases). Deletions cut 2 bases from V and 1 base from J, with 8 bases between. CDR3 size: 14 residues. Germline CDR1 and CDR2: LNHDA and SQIVND (reference sequence). Here the CDR3 reads CASSIRGANTEAFF. CDR3 DNA sequence: TGTGCCAGTAGTATACGGGGGGCGAACACTGAAGCTTTCTTT.

The chain has TRBV9 and TRBJ2-2, with 8 nucleotides matching TRBD1. Germline CDR1 and CDR2: SGDLS and YYNGEE. The V gene end was trimmed by 4 bases and the J gene end by 7 bases; junction bases not matched to a gene: 6. The CDR3 runs to 14 residues. This chain's CDR3 is CASSPRGQSGELFF. CDR3 in DNA: TGTGCCAGCAGCCCCAGGGGGCAAAGCGGGGAGCTGTTTTTT.

The chain uses TRBV9 and TRBJ2-7; possibly TRBD1 or TRBD2 for D (5 bases each). Germline V gene data show CDR1 as SGDLS and CDR2 as YYNGEE. The CDR3 has 17 amino acids. Trimming cost V 3 bases and J 4 bases, with 23 bases left between them. CDR3 in DNA: TGTGCCAGCAGCGACGCGCCCGAGGGGACCTACAATTACGAGCAGTACTTC. This sequence encodes CASSDAPEGTYNYEQYF.

The chain combines TRBV4-1 with TRBJ1-2, with 8 nucleotides matching TRBD1. The CDR3 consists of 14 residues. Looked up from germline, CDR1 is MGHRA and CDR2 is YSYEKL. The trim removed 4 bases at V and 3 bases at J, leaving 4 bases unmatched. CDR3 region: CASSRETGDYGYTF. Here the CDR3 DNA reads TGCGCCAGCAGCCGAGAGACAGGGGACTATGGCTACACCTTC.

This clone has a handful of counts. The chain couples TRBV18 to TRBJ2-2; 13 nucleotides align to TRBD2. This CDR3 spans 20 amino acids. Losses at the gene ends were 1 base for V and 1 base for J; bases not matched to a gene: 9. Germline-derived CDR1 and CDR2 are KGHSH and LQKENI. In DNA form, the CDR3 reads TGTGCCAGCTCACCACGCGGACCCACTAGCGGGGGGGTGAACACCGGGGAGCTGTTTTTT. This codes for CASSPRGPTSGGVNTGELFF.

The chain employs TRBV11-2 and TRBJ2-1, with TRBD2 matching over 9 bases. Germline trimming cut 4 bases from V and 8 bases from J; bases unmatched to any gene: 6. CDR3 length equals 14 residues. Germline-derived CDR1 and CDR2 are SGHAT and FQNNGV. CDR3 amino acids: CASSYSGRPDEQFF. CDR3 sequence (DNA): TGTGCCAGCAGCTATAGCGGGAGACCGGATGAGCAGTTCTTC.

This clone was seen just once. The chain carries TRBV27 and TRBJ1-1; D possibly corresponds to TRBD1 (5 bases). This CDR3 has 13 residues. The V end lost 3 bases, the J end lost 5 bases, and 10 bases lay between the germline ends. Germline V gives CDR1 MNHEY, CDR2 SMNVEV (reference sequence). CDR3 sequence reads: CASSFAGPTEAFF. For the CDR3, the DNA is TGTGCCAGCAGTTTTGCGGGGCCGACTGAAGCTTTCTTT.

CDR3 loop: CASTNSMGQGPYEQYF. In DNA, the CDR3 is TGTGCCAGCACCAATTCCATGGGACAGGGGCCCTACGAGCAGTACTTC. This sequence joins TRBV28 and TRBJ2-7; the match to TRBD1 covers 10 bases. The CDR3 loop spans 16 amino acids. Trimming took 7 bases from V and 2 from J; bases not matched to a gene: 11. Germline assignment: CDR1 MDHEN and CDR2 SYDVKM.

The chain employs TRBV6-5 and TRBJ2-3; no clear D. CDR3 length: 15 residues. V was clipped by 5 bases and J by 0 bases, with 12 bases between them. Germline-derived CDR1 and CDR2 are MNHEY and SVGAGI. This CDR3 reads CASSQTDASTDTQYF. The DNA for the CDR3 is TGTGCCAGCAGTCAGACGGACGCCAGCACAGATACGCAGTATTTT.

The chain joins TRBV11-3 to TRBJ1-1; tentatively, D is TRBD1 (5 bases). The V end was cut by 2 bases, the J end by 1 base, with 11 bases between. This CDR3 spans 15 amino acids. Per germline, CDR1 SGHNT and CDR2 YENEEA. The DNA for the CDR3 is TGTGCCAGCAGCTTAACCGGCGGGACGAACACTGAAGCTTTCTTT. It encodes CASSLTGGTNTEAFF.

As regards this clone: This same CDR3 is encoded by further DNA sequences in the sample. The chain couples TRBV5-1 to TRBJ2-2, with TRBD1 as a possible D gene (5 bases). The V and J ends lost 0 bases and 2 bases respectively, with 11 bases between them. The CDR3 sequence is 16 residues long. Looked up from germline, CDR1 is SGHRS and CDR2 is YFSETQ. The CDR3, as DNA: TGCGCCAGCAGCTTGGTGGCAGGGCCTAACACCGGGGAGCTGTTTTTT. Its translation: CASSLVAGPNTGELFF. Full variable domain (remainder filled in from reference TRBV5-1 and TRBJ2-2): KAGVTQTPRYLIKTRGQQVTLSCSPISGHRSVSWYQQTPGQGLQFLFEYFSETQRNKGNFPGRFSGRQFSNSRSEMNVSTLELGDSALYLCASSLVAGPNTGELFFGEGSRLTVL.

This clone was counted a few times. The rearrangement uses TRBV6-5 and TRBJ2-5, with TRBD1 matching over 11 bases. V shed 5 bases, J shed 5 bases, and the junction held 4 bases outside the gene matches. The CDR3 is 14 residues long. Germline CDR1 and CDR2: MNHEY and SVGAGI. CDR3 DNA: TGTGCCAGCAGTCTTGGGACAGGGGGGGAGACCCAGTACTTC. It translates to CASSLGTGGETQYF.

V usage is TRBV7-2 and J usage is TRBJ1-5; D may be TRBD1 (6 bases). V was clipped by 5 bases and J by 9 bases, with 11 bases between them. Germline CDR1 and CDR2: SGHTA and FQGNSA. CDR3 length: 12 amino acids. Here the CDR3 reads CASSPGAWPQHF. DNA of the CDR3: TGTGCCAGCAGCCCGGGGGCATGGCCCCAGCATTTT.

The chain has TRBV29-1 and TRBJ2-7; D may be TRBD1 (7 bases). The V end was cut by 7 bases, the J end by 4 bases, with 20 bases between. In germline, CDR1 is SQVTM, CDR2 ANQGSEA. CDR3 size: 14 residues. As DNA, the CDR3 is TGCAGCGCTAGATCAGGGGGAGGTGGATACGAGCAGTACTTC. This gives the protein CSARSGGGGYEQYF.

The V and J genes are TRBV6-5 and TRBJ2-2, with 10 bases fitting TRBD2. Per germline, CDR1 MNHEY and CDR2 SVGAGI. CDR3 length: 15 residues. With 8 bases clipped from V and 2 bases from J, the junction kept 5 bases outside the gene matches. Written as DNA, the CDR3 is TGTGCCAGCCATAAGCGGGGGGGAAACACCGGGGAGCTGTTTTTT. Translated, it gives CASHKRGGNTGELFF.

The CDR3 nucleotides read TGCTCCCTCGAAGGACAGGGGGAAGAGCAGTACTTC. This translates into CSLEGQGEEQYF. V is TRBV5-1 and J is TRBJ2-7; 10 bases are a match to TRBD1. The CDR3 totals 12 residues. The germline CDR1 and CDR2 sequences are SGHRS and YFSETQ.

The CDR3 bases are TGTGCCAGCAGTATCCCTTACTACGAGCAGTACTTC. Protein: CASSIPYYEQYF. J is TRBJ2-7 and V is TRBV28; D call uncertain. Germline CDR1 and CDR2: MDHEN and SYDVKM. This CDR3 spans 12 amino acids. The V gene lost 5 bases and the J gene lost 3 bases, with 8 bases spanning the gap.

The chain links TRBV4-3 to TRBJ2-7; perhaps TRBD1 as D (5 bases). The CDR3 is 16 amino acids. V lost 0 bases to trimming and J lost 6 bases, with 18 bases between them. Germline V CDR1 and CDR2: LGHNA, YSLEER. CDR3 residues: CASSQDYRVPRGEQYF. The CDR3 DNA follows: TGCGCCAGCAGCCAAGATTATCGCGTACCAAGGGGCGAGCAGTACTTC.

The chain uses TRBV5-8 and TRBJ2-7, with no clear D. The length of the CDR3 is 13 residues. Germline assignment: CDR1 SGHTS and CDR2 YDEGEE. V was trimmed by 5 bases and J by 4 bases, leaving 13 bases between them. The CDR3 region is CASSSAGGYEQYF. Written as DNA, the CDR3 is TGTGCCAGCAGTTCCGCCGGTGGGTACGAGCAGTACTTC.

CDR3 DNA sequence: TGTGCCAGCAGCGTACAGGGAACCACTAACTATGGCTACACCTTC. This sequence encodes CASSVQGTTNYGYTF. The chain couples TRBV9 to TRBJ1-2; perhaps TRBD1 as D (5 bases). The V end lost 1 base, the J end lost 0 bases, and 10 bases lay between the germline ends. The CDR3 has 15 residues. Germline V gene lookup returns CDR1 SGDLS and CDR2 YYNGEE.